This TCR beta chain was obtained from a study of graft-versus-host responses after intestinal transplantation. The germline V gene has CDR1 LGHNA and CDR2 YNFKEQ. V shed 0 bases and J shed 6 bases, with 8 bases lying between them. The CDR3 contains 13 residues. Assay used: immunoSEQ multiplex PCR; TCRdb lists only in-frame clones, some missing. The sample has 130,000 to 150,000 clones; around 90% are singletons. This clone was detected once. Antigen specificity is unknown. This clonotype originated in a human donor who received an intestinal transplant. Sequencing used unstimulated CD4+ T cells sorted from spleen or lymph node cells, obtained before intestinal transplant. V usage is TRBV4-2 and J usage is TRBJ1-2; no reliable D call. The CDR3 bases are TGTGCCAGCAGCCAAGATGTAGGGAATGGCTACACCTTC. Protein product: CASSQDVGNGYTF.